This T cell receptor beta chain was recovered during a study of tumor-infiltrating lymphocytes in primary liver carcinoma (dated by TCRdb to about 2017). Regarding the research as a whole: Between November 2015 and March 2016, roughly 5 patients in China with histopathologically diagnosed primary liver carcinoma had their tumors surgically resected. The five patients, three men and two women aged 30 to 69 years, had hepatocellular carcinoma (four) or combined HCC and intrahepatic cholangiocarcinoma (one). The tumors of the five patients were staged as T1-T3 N0M0, with maximum diameters ranging from roughly 4.2 to 11 cm. Each sample produced about 3.5 to 7.13 million productive TCRbeta reads, and read depth showed no significant difference between tissue types. For each liver tumor, the study sampled five regions along with adjacent normal tissue and blood, and applied TCRbeta repertoire sequencing, expression microarrays and whole-exome sequencing. A total of 35 specimens from 5 patients underwent TCRbeta repertoire sequencing, comprising around 25 tumor regions, 5 adjacent noncancerous liver tissues and 5 peripheral blood samples. High reproducibility was observed for the technical replicate repertoires, with mean shared-clone rates approximately 0.9 and correlation coefficients above 0.95. Study-level results and caveats: Because only the TCR beta chain was sequenced and unpaired alpha chains were not captured, true repertoire diversity is likely underestimated. The study included only 4 to 6 patients, and the authors note findings should be validated in a larger study. A significantly larger repertoire fraction was made up by the top 250 clones in tumors than in blood (p = 0.039). Because the samples were bulk and unsorted, CD4+ and CD8+ T cell repertoires could not be compared. Repertoire overlap was higher between tumor regions (mean around 36%) than tumor-adjacent (around 17%) or tumor-blood (approximately 14%) pairs, consistent with antigen-driven expansion.

Compared with germline, V lacks 4 bases and J lacks 7 bases; bases without a gene match: 5. The germline V gene (reference sequence) sets CDR1 to WNHNN and CDR2 to SYGVQD. Taken from cysteine to phenylalanine, the CDR3 has 15 residues. Here the CDR3 DNA is all that survives: 45 bases in frame from base 1. Using a constant-region primer and ProtoScript II reverse transcriptase, TCRbeta-specific cDNA was reverse-transcribed from 500 ng total RNA. The TCRbeta libraries were prepared through three rounds of nested multiplex PCR following a slightly modified ARM-PCR procedure. Multiplex TRBV1-TRBV30 forward primers and a Cbeta reverse primer were used in the first two PCR rounds, each of which was run for about 10 cycles. Sample barcodes and Illumina adapters were added in a final 25-cycle PCR using Deep VentR polymerase. Before sequencing, amplicons between 200 and 500 bp were purified from gel using a QIAquick gel extraction kit. TCRbeta amplicons were sequenced on an Illumina HiSeq 2500 with 250-bp paired-end reads. From the authors' description of their analysis: Trimmomatic v0.33 was used to quality-trim the reads, and FLASH v1.2.11 was used to merge paired reads so that full CDR3 sequences could be recovered. V, D and J germline segments were assigned to the rearranged TCRbeta sequences by MiGEC v1.2.1b. Clonotype statistics and Shannon-Wiener diversity indices were computed with VDJtools v1.0.0. Except for diversity analysis, only the 250 most abundant clonotypes of each sample were used in subsequent analyses to reduce sampling bias. The public reads were quality trimmed at Q25 with fastp and then assembled into clones with MiXCR by TCRdb, keeping productive beta chains. Rows are unified per CDR3 protein, each entry keeping the most common DNA and genes. TCRdb, not the authors, supplied the V and J calls. A total of nearly 200,000 distinct CDR3 sequences appear in this sample, less than 65% of them only once. The ten biggest clones cover roughly 7% of the sample.

Blood RNA was extracted from unsorted whole blood with TRIzol reagent; germline DNA came from the DNeasy Blood & Tissue kit. At the time of sampling, the patients had chronic HBV infection and had not received any treatment. Before surgery, about 4 milliliters of peripheral blood were drawn into K2EDTA tubes. A remark on this clonotype: Its antigen has not been determined. No quality values exist for individual bases; no much larger clone is one base distant.

Sequencing input: peripheral blood. This sequence originates from a woman in her fifties or sixties with primary liver carcinoma and hepatitis B virus infection. This sequence uses TRBV10-1 and TRBJ2-1, with 12 junctional bases fitting TRBD2. The CDR3 sequence is CASSATGTSGNEQFF. At the DNA level, the sequence is TGCGCCAGCAGTGCTACCGGGACTAGCGGGAATGAGCAGTTCTTC.